The clone carrying this TCR beta chain occurred a few times. A second PCR of 7 to 11 cycles used a sample-barcoded 5' primer and a J-beta primer mix. Each CDR3 protein is one row after TCRdb ran MiXCR on the 5' RACE reads. The table records roughly 500,000 distinct CDR3 sequences, 20% to 30% of them present only once. These data belong to a study of blood T cells in healthy people across ages. CDR1 and CDR2 from the germline V gene are LNHDA and SQIVND (reference sequence). The CDR3 spans 15 residues. With V trimmed by 0 bases and J by 5 bases, 6 bases remained unmatched. Another study also made use of these data, one on T cells of mothers and their children.

This clonotype was sampled from a boy between 5 and 17 years old in good health. The sequenced sample consisted of blood. The chain couples TRBV19 to TRBJ1-1; 7 bases agree with TRBD1. This CDR3 reads CASSIEGSGGTEAFF. The DNA for the CDR3 is TGTGCCAGTAGTATAGAAGGTTCAGGGGGGACTGAAGCTTTCTTT.